Following are 10 T cell receptor beta chains from one sample sequenced in a study of breast tumors, draining lymph nodes, adjacent tissues. TCRdb re-analysed the multiplex PCR reads in MiXCR, keeping a single row per CDR3 protein. The table records 200,000 or so distinct CDR3 sequences, 25% to 40% of them present only once. Axillary draining lymph nodes of breast cancer patients supplied the node samples. The sample taken for sequencing was axillary lymph node tissue. Every receptor here comes from a female donor with breast cancer. Some clones in this sample may be carry-over from other donors' samples.

Many counts were recorded for this clonotype. The chain links TRBV11-2 to TRBJ2-2, with D tentatively TRBD2 (5 bases). Germline V gene sequence: CDR1 SGHAT, CDR2 FQNNGV. The CDR3 totals 17 residues. Trimming removed 2 bases from V and 2 bases from J, with 15 bases in between. The CDR3 nucleotides are TGTGCCAGCAGCTTAACGGGTCGGGATGCTAACACCGGGGAGCTGTTTTTT. Protein: CASSLTGRDANTGELFF.

This clonotype was seen many times. This chain links TRBV12-3 or TRBV12-4 with TRBJ2-7; 11 nucleotides agree with TRBD2. There are 15 residues in the CDR3. V lost 5 bases to trimming and J lost 6 bases; unmatched junction nucleotides: 9. CDR3 protein: CASSTSGRSGGEQYF. The DNA for the CDR3 is TGTGCCAGCAGTACTAGCGGGAGATCGGGGGGCGAGCAGTACTTC.

The table lists this clonotype with many counts. V usage is TRBV12-3 or TRBV12-4 and J usage is TRBJ2-7; weak D call: TRBD2 (5 bases). Trimming stripped 8 bases from V and 10 bases from J, with 15 bases between. This CDR3 contains 11 residues. Written as DNA, the CDR3 is TGTGCCAGCGGAACGGTCGGGGATCAGTACTTC. Amino acid sequence: CASGTVGDQYF.

About this clonotype: One end of the junction varies from germline; a read error may be responsible. V usage is TRBV7-9 and J usage is TRBJ2-3; 15 bases fit TRBD2. Germline V lookup: CDR1 SEHNR, CDR2 FQNEAQ (reference sequence). CDR3 length: 14 amino acids. As DNA, the CDR3 is TGCGCCAGCAGCGCGGGACTAGCGGGGGGAACGCAGTATTTT. Amino acid sequence: CASSAGLAGGTQYF.

As regards this clonotype: A read error is possible here, since a much larger clone lies one base away. The CDR3 does not close with the conserved phenylalanine or tryptophan, likely indicating a read error. The gene calls are TRBV19 and TRBJ1-2; TRBD1 might be the D (6 bases). CDR1 and CDR2 from the germline V gene are LNHDA and SQIVND (reference sequence). The V end lost 3 bases, the J end lost 8 bases, and 22 bases lay between the germline ends. This CDR3 comprises 16 residues. The CDR3 here is CASSMRRNMAGQGYTS. CDR3 nucleotides: TGTGCCAGTAGTATGCGCAGGAATATGGCGGGACAAGGCTACACCTCC.

The table lists this clonotype with many counts. The chain has TRBV2 and TRBJ2-3; TRBD1 is a possible D gene (6 bases). This CDR3 region has 13 residues. Germline lookup yields CDR1 SNHLY and CDR2 FYNNEI. Trimming cost V 7 bases and J 5 bases, with 13 bases left between them. The CDR3 loop reads CASTEGVGDTQYF. In DNA form, the CDR3 reads TGTGCCAGCACCGAGGGGGTGGGAGATACGCAGTATTTT.

The sample holds a few counts of this clonotype. A junction boundary mismatches the germline segment, possibly from a read error. The rearrangement uses TRBV5-6 and TRBJ2-1; D unresolved. The CDR3 extends over 15 amino acids. CDR1 is SGHDT and CDR2 is YYEEEE in the germline V gene. The DNA for the CDR3 is TGTGCCAGCAGCCGTTCTGGCCTAACCTACAATGAGCGGTTCTTC. Protein: CASSRSGLTYNERFF.

In this sample, this clonotype turned up a few times. V usage is TRBV6-1 and J usage is TRBJ1-1; D possibly corresponds to TRBD1 (6 bases). Trimming took off 7 bases at V and 1 base at J, with 19 bases between the two ends. Germline CDR1 reads MNHNS; CDR2 reads SASEGT. The length of the CDR3 is 16 residues. In DNA form, the CDR3 reads TGTGCCAGCACCCCAGCCAGGGGTGTGGGGAACACTGAAGCTTTCTTT. As protein: CASTPARGVGNTEAFF.

This clonotype was counted ten times or more. The chain combines TRBV2 with TRBJ2-1, with 10 bases matching TRBD2. The CDR3 totals 15 residues. With V trimmed by 3 bases and J by 11 bases, 10 bases remained unmatched. From germline, CDR1 is SNHLY and CDR2 FYNNEI. DNA for the CDR3: TGTGCCAGCAGTGATTTTACTAGCGGGATCCACAAGCAGTTCTTC. Amino acids: CASSDFTSGIHKQFF.

This clonotype was found many times. The chain couples TRBV7-2 to TRBJ2-7, with TRBD1 matching over 12 bases. CDR1 and CDR2 (germline): SGHTA, FQGNSA. Trimming removed 5 bases from V and 5 bases from J; junction bases left unmatched: 7. The CDR3 runs to 15 residues. The CDR3 DNA reads as TGTGCCAGCAGCCACCGGGACAGGGGGCGCCACGAGCAGTACTTC. This gives the protein CASSHRDRGRHEQYF.